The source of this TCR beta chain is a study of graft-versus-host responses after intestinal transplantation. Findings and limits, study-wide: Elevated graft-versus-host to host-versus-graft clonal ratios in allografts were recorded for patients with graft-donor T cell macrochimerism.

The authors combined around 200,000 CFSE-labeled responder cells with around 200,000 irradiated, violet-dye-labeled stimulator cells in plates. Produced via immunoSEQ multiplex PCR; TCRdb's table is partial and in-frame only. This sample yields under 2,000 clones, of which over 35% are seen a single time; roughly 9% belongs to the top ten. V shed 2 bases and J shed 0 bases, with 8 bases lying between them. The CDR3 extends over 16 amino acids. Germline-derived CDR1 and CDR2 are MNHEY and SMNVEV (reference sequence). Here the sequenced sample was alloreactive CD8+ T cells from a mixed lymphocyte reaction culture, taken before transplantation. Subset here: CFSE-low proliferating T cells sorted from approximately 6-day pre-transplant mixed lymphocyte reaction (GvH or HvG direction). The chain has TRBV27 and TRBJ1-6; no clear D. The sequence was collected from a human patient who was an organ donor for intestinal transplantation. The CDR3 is CASSLRGYSYNSPLHF. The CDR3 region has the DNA TGTGCCAGCAGTTTAAGAGGGTACTCCTATAATTCACCCCTCCACTTT.